Each of the 23 T cell receptor beta chains below was sequenced from the same sample in a study of control samples from healthy donors and cancer patients. Sequencing was performed with immunoSEQ multiplex PCR; in TCRdb, only in-frame clones are kept and a portion is missing. This sample has about 120,000 clones, with over 75% found just once. Sequenced sample: PBMCs. The receptor set was obtained from a woman in her 50s with colorectal cancer.

This chain links TRBV5-6 with TRBJ2-5; D call uncertain. Germline loops: CDR1 SGHDT, CDR2 YYEEEE. Trimming took 0 bases from V and 5 from J, leaving 14 bases between them. The CDR3 totals 15 residues. CDR3 residues: CASSLAVGLGETQYF. In DNA form, the CDR3 reads TGTGCCAGCAGCTTGGCCGTAGGGTTAGGGGAGACCCAGTACTTC.

The genes are TRBV27 and TRBJ1-2, with 11 bases matching TRBD1. The V segment lost 7 bases and the J segment 7 bases; nucleotides outside the gene matches: 14. This CDR3 region has 16 residues. In germline, CDR1 is MNHEY, CDR2 SMNVEV (reference sequence). The CDR3 loop reads CASTSGQGANLSGYTF. The CDR3 coding sequence is TGTGCCAGCACCTCCGGACAGGGGGCGAATCTTTCTGGCTACACCTTC.

This chain joins TRBV16 and TRBJ1-3, with D unclear. Between the trimmed V and J ends, which lost 2 bases and 4 bases, there was a span of 15 bases. Germline-derived CDR1 and CDR2 are KGHSY and FQNENV. The CDR3 loop spans 16 amino acids. The CDR3 coding sequence is TGTGCCAGCAGCCAAATCCCAGGATTAGGCGGAAACACCATATATTTT. Protein: CASSQIPGLGGNTIYF.

This sequence joins TRBV21-1 and TRBJ2-7. TRBV21-1 is a pseudogene. CDR3 length: 18 amino acids. CDR3 in DNA: TGTGCCAGCAGCTCACGAAATACTGACCCCGCCAGCTCCTACGAGCAGTACTTC. Its protein is CASSSRNTDPASSYEQYF.

The chain carries TRBV19 and TRBJ1-1, with D possibly being TRBD1 (5 bases). Deletions cut 0 bases from V and 3 bases from J, with 14 bases between. The CDR3 contains 16 residues. Germline-derived CDR1 and CDR2 are LNHDA and SQIVND (reference sequence). The CDR3 nucleotides are TGTGCCAGTAGTATAGATGGAACAGGCACGCACACTGAAGCTTTCTTT. It specifies CASSIDGTGTHTEAFF.

The V gene is TRBV21-1, the J gene TRBJ1-2. TRBV21-1 is an annotated pseudogene. The CDR3 sequence is 12 residues long. CDR3 sequence: CASSTTLPGYTF. The CDR3 DNA is TGTGCCAGCAGTACCACCCTTCCTGGCTACACCTTC.

The chain employs TRBV6-5 and TRBJ1-2; 9 bases map to TRBD1. CDR1 is MNHEY and CDR2 is SVGAGI in the germline V gene. CDR3 length: 14 amino acids. Unmatched junction bases numbered 4, after V lost 2 bases and J lost 6 bases. The CDR3 nucleotides are TGTGCCAGCAGTTACGGGACAGGGAGAAATGGCTACACCTTC. Translation: CASSYGTGRNGYTF.

The J gene is TRBJ2-3, the V gene TRBV6-5; D perhaps matches TRBD2 (5 bases). Trimming took 7 bases from V and 7 from J, leaving 15 bases between them. Looked up from germline, CDR1 is MNHEY and CDR2 is SVGAGI. This CDR3 has 13 residues. In DNA form, the CDR3 reads TGTGCCAGCATGCGGGCACCGGCCAATACGCAGTATTTT. The encoded protein is CASMRAPANTQYF.

V is TRBV28 and J is TRBJ1-5; 8 bases align to TRBD1. CDR1 is MDHEN and CDR2 is SYDVKM in the germline V gene. This CDR3 comprises 15 residues. V trimming: 6 bases; J trimming: 3 bases; junction bases outside the gene matches: 7. In DNA, the CDR3 is TGTGCCAGCAGCCCGACAGGGGCCGTCAATCAGCCCCAGCATTTT. Translating it yields CASSPTGAVNQPQHF.

This chain uses TRBV7-6 with TRBJ2-1; 7 positions agree with TRBD2. The CDR3 has 15 residues. V trimming: 5 bases; J trimming: 4 bases; junction bases outside the gene matches: 8. Germline values: CDR1 SGHVS, CDR2 FNYEAQ. The CDR3 coding sequence is TGTGCCAGCAGCCTCACCGGGACTACGTACAATGAGCAGTTCTTC. Its protein product is CASSLTGTTYNEQFF.

In this sample, this clone turned up a few times. In DNA, the CDR3 is TGTGCCAGCAGTGACGGCGGTAGCACAGATACGCAGTATTTT. Protein product: CASSDGGSTDTQYF. The chain recombines TRBV6-4 with TRBJ2-3; no clear D gene. The germline CDR1 and CDR2 sequences are MRHNA and SNTAGT. This CDR3 region has 14 residues. The ends were cut back, 2 bases at V and 0 bases at J, with 6 bases in the middle.

V gene TRBV28 combines with J gene TRBJ2-7; D gene ambiguous. The CDR3 spans 11 residues. CDR1 MDHEN and CDR2 SYDVKM come from the germline V gene. Between the trimmed V and J ends, which lost 3 bases and 6 bases, there was a span of 6 bases. In DNA, the CDR3 is TGTGCCAGCAGTTTCCGGCGCGAGCAGTACTTC. Its translation is CASSFRREQYF.

The gene calls are TRBV7-3 and TRBJ2-6, with 10 bases lining up with TRBD1. V shed 4 bases, J shed 4 bases, and the junction held 7 bases outside the gene matches. Germline CDR1 SGHTA, CDR2 FQGTGA. The length of the CDR3 is 17 residues. For the CDR3, the DNA is TGTGCCAGCAGCTCCCGACAGGGGGCGGAAGGGGCCAACGTCCTGACTTTC. Translation: CASSSRQGAEGANVLTF.

The rearrangement joins TRBV6-5 to TRBJ1-5; 9 positions agree with TRBD1. This CDR3 spans 14 amino acids. The germline V gene encodes CDR1 MNHEY and CDR2 SVGAGI. V shed 10 bases, J shed 0 bases, and the junction held 4 bases outside the gene matches. This chain's CDR3 is CATRDRASNQPQHF. The DNA of the CDR3 is TGTGCCACCCGGGACAGGGCTAGCAATCAGCCCCAGCATTTT.

This sequence joins TRBV12-5 and TRBJ1-2, with D possibly being TRBD1 (6 bases). CDR3 length: 15 amino acids. The V gene lost 0 bases and the J gene lost 8 bases, with 16 bases spanning the gap. Per germline, CDR1 LGHNT and CDR2 FRNRAP. The chain's CDR3 is CASGLVIQGGGGYTF. Here the CDR3 DNA reads TGTGCTAGTGGTTTGGTGATACAGGGAGGAGGAGGCTACACCTTC.

V and J are TRBV9 and TRBJ2-3; no firm D call. The CDR3 spans 16 residues. Trimming took 4 bases from V and 0 from J, leaving 15 bases between them. The germline CDR1 and CDR2 sequences are SGDLS and YYNGEE. The CDR3 loop reads CASSRNPDPSTDTQYF. CDR3 in DNA: TGTGCCAGCAGCCGCAATCCGGACCCGAGCACAGATACGCAGTATTTT.

The rearrangement uses TRBV9 and TRBJ2-7; 8 bases agree with TRBD2. Germline V lookup: CDR1 SGDLS, CDR2 YYNGEE. The junction had 3 bases not matched to a gene; V was cut back by 1 base and J by 0 bases. The CDR3 sequence is 15 residues long. The CDR3 DNA reads as TGTGCCAGCAGCGTAAACAGCGGGAGCTCCTACGAGCAGTACTTC. Its protein is CASSVNSGSSYEQYF.

The chain employs TRBV3-1 (or the pseudogene TRBV3-2) and TRBJ1-1, with no clear D. The CDR3 sequence is 14 residues long. V dropped 1 base and J dropped 5 bases, with 11 bases sitting between them. Germline CDR1 LGHDT, CDR2 YNNKEL (reference sequence). DNA for the CDR3: TGTGCCAGCAGCCAAGGAGGGAGTGGAACTGAAGCTTTCTTT. Its protein product is CASSQGGSGTEAFF.

V usage is TRBV5-5 and J usage is TRBJ2-7, with unresolved D. The CDR3 is 13 residues long. Per germline, CDR1 SGHKS and CDR2 YYEKEE (reference sequence). V was pared by 1 base and J by 0 bases, with 5 bases between. The CDR3 DNA sequence: TGTGCCAGCAGCTTGCGGAGCTCCTACGAGCAGTACTTC. It yields the protein CASSLRSSYEQYF.

In regard to this clone: Other nucleotide sequences from this sample produce the same CDR3. The rearrangement joins TRBV28 to TRBJ1-1, with a possible D match to TRBD1 (5 bases). The CDR3 has 14 residues. Trimming pared 6 bases from V and 0 bases from J, leaving 11 bases between. Germline values: CDR1 MDHEN, CDR2 SYDVKM. Written as DNA, the CDR3 is TGTGCCAGCAGGCGGACACTTATGAACACTGAAGCTTTCTTT. The encoded protein is CASRRTLMNTEAFF.

This clone has just a few counts. The chain combines TRBV5-4 with TRBJ2-7; TRBD1 aligns across 11 bases. CDR3 size: 15 residues. CDR1 and CDR2 (germline): SGHNT, YYREEE (reference sequence). Germline trimming cut 4 bases from V and 2 bases from J; bases unmatched to any gene: 5. The DNA for the CDR3 is TGTGCCAGCAGCCCCCGGGACAGGGGGGCCTACGAGCAGTACTTC. Translated: CASSPRDRGAYEQYF. Filled out from reference TRBV5-4 and TRBJ2-7, the complete variable domain reads ETGVTQSPTHLIKTRGQQVTLRCSSQSGHNTVSWYQQALGQGPQFIFQYYREEENGRGNFPPRFSGLQFPNYSSELNVNALELDDSALYLCASSPRDRGAYEQYFGPGTRLTVT.

The CDR3 loop is CAISESRGRETQYF. The CDR3 DNA reads TGTGCCATCAGTGAGTCCCGGGGTCGCGAGACCCAGTACTTC. The chain links TRBV10-3 to TRBJ2-5; maybe TRBD2 (5 bases). Looked up from germline, CDR1 is ENHRY and CDR2 is SYGVKD. V gave up 0 bases and J gave up 5 bases, with 10 bases separating them. This CDR3 comprises 14 residues.

The chain joins TRBV5-1 to TRBJ1-2; no reliable D call. Germline CDR1 and CDR2: SGHRS and YFSETQ. V was shortened by 4 bases and J by 3 bases, with 7 bases between the two germline ends. The CDR3 length is 12 residues. The CDR3 here is CASSGPDYGYTF. CDR3 DNA: TGCGCCAGCAGCGGACCTGACTATGGCTACACCTTC.